The rows below give T cell receptor beta chains drawn from one sample of a study of Ad26.COV2.S vaccination and SARS-CoV-2 variants. Assay: immunoSEQ multiplex PCR; the TCRdb copy retains only in-frame clones and omits some. The sample consists of 300,000 to 350,000 clones, 86% of them appearing once. Source: peripheral blood, taken in a trial of Ad26.COV2.S vaccine versus placebo. The receptors were gathered from a person aged 18 to 59 who received the Ad26.COV2.S COVID-19 vaccine or a placebo. The CDR3 runs from the conserved cysteine through the conserved F or W. The D gene is left open where the match is weak. Not all rows give a size; the values are once, few, many and, for expanded clones, a class.

V gene	clone size	D gene	CDR3 length	J gene	CDR3 protein	CDR3 DNA
TRBV6-1	few	-	15	TRBJ1-2	CASSDMYTANYGYTF	TGTGCCAGCAGTGATATGTACACAGCTAACTATGGCTACACCTTC
TRBV11-2	-	TRBD2	14	TRBJ2-3	CASSRDYNTDTQYF	TGTGCCAGCAGCAGGGACTACAACACAGATACGCAGTATTTT
TRBV30	few	TRBD1	16	TRBJ2-1	CAWRANRGRVYNEQFF	TGTGCCTGGAGAGCCAACAGGGGGCGAGTCTACAATGAGCAGTTCTTC
TRBV4-3	few	TRBD1	15	TRBJ1-2	CASSQDIGTVYGYTF	TGCGCCAGCAGCCAAGATATAGGGACAGTCTATGGCTACACCTTC
TRBV13	few	-	18	TRBJ2-7	CASTTLTRGASLAYEQYF	TGTGCCAGCACCACATTGACAAGGGGCGCATCTTTGGCCTACGAGCAGTACTTC
TRBV10-3	-	-	17	TRBJ2-2	CAISESRTVAATGELFF	TGTGCCATCAGTGAGTCTCGGACCGTCGCGGCCACCGGGGAGCTGTTTTTT
TRBV6-5	-	-	15	TRBJ2-6	CASSRTDSGANVLTF	TGTGCCAGCAGTAGGACTGATTCTGGGGCCAACGTCCTGACTTTC
TRBV5-1	once	TRBD1	15	TRBJ1-3	CASSTGQVSGNTIYF	TGCGCCAGCAGCACCGGACAGGTCTCTGGAAACACCATATATTTT
TRBV5-1	-	-	14	TRBJ2-7	CASRAIGGPYEQYF	TGCGCCAGCAGAGCGATTGGGGGGCCCTACGAGCAGTACTTC
TRBV19	-	-	15	TRBJ2-7	CASSISAGVSYEQYF	TGTGCCAGTAGTATATCGGCAGGGGTTTCCTACGAGCAGTACTTC
TRBV6-2/TRBV6-3	-	-	14	TRBJ2-2	CASSGRANTGELFF	TGTGCCAGCAGCGGACGGGCGAACACCGGGGAGCTGTTTTTT
TRBV7-9	-	-	14	TRBJ1-2	CASSLQGLPRGYTF	TGTGCCAGCAGCTTACAGGGGCTTCCGAGAGGCTACACCTTC
TRBV6-5	-	TRBD2	13	TRBJ2-7	CAASGGASYEQYF	TGTGCCGCAAGCGGGGGGGCCTCCTACGAGCAGTACTTC
TRBV15	-	TRBD1	14	TRBJ2-7	CATSRGDSSYEQYF	TGTGCCACCAGCAGGGGGGACAGCTCCTACGAGCAGTACTTC
TRBV3-1/TRBV3-2	-	-	13	TRBJ1-2	CASSQVGDSGYTF	TGTGCCAGCAGCCAAGTGGGGGATTCTGGCTACACCTTC
TRBV25-1	-	-	13	TRBJ2-1	CASSEVKRVEQFF	TGTGCCAGCAGTGAAGTGAAGAGGGTCGAGCAGTTCTTC
TRBV11-2	-	TRBD1	15	TRBJ1-1	CASTSTGTGGTEAFF	TGTGCCAGCACGTCAACCGGGACAGGGGGCACTGAAGCTTTCTTT
TRBV12-5	-	-	14	TRBJ2-2	CASEGGGLTGELFF	TGTGCTAGTGAGGGAGGGGGCTTGACCGGGGAGCTGTTTTTT
TRBV18	once	-	15	TRBJ2-1	CASSPLETPYNEQFF	TGTGCCAGCTCACCTCTAGAAACCCCTTACAATGAGCAGTTCTTC
TRBV2	-	-	13	TRBJ1-5	CASSEGPNQPQHF	TGTGCCAGCAGTGAAGGCCCTAATCAGCCCCAGCATTTT
TRBV6-2/TRBV6-3	few	TRBD1	21	TRBJ2-7	CASSYWISSIPGQGNSYEQYF	TGTGCCAGCAGTTATTGGATCTCAAGTATACCGGGACAGGGGAACTCCTACGAGCAGTACTTC
TRBV4-3	-	-	15	TRBJ1-1	CASSPRKGSATEAFF	TGCGCCAGCAGCCCTCGTAAGGGGTCCGCTACTGAAGCTTTCTTT
TRBV21-1	-	-	17	TRBJ1-5	CASSLNPAARVGQPQHF	TGTGCCAGCAGCCTAAATCCGGCCGCGAGAGTGGGTCAGCCCCAGCATTTT
TRBV5-4	-	TRBD2	12	TRBJ2-2	CASSREAGELFF	TGTGCCAGCAGCCGGGAGGCCGGGGAGCTGTTTTTT
TRBV6-5	-	TRBD1	14	TRBJ1-2	CASSYEQGAYGYTF	TGTGCCAGCAGTTACGAACAGGGGGCCTATGGCTACACCTTC
TRBV4-1	-	-	18	TRBJ2-1	CASSQDPRTGGLWNEQFF	TGCGCCAGCAGCCAAGATCCCCGGACCGGGGGCTTGTGGAATGAGCAGTTCTTC
TRBV18	-	-	17	TRBJ2-3	CASSPPTTTLRAATQYF	TGTGCCAGCTCACCACCGACCACAACCCTGCGTGCGGCTACGCAGTATTTT
TRBV5-1	few	-	13	TRBJ1-1	CASSLDVISEAFF	TGCGCCAGCAGCTTGGACGTCATTTCGGAAGCTTTCTTT
TRBV7-2	-	-	15	TRBJ2-5	CASSSQPLVQETQYF	TGTGCCAGCAGCTCCCAACCCCTAGTCCAAGAGACCCAGTACTTC
TRBV5-1	-	TRBD2	15	TRBJ2-2	CASSLIAGSGGELFF	TGCGCCAGCAGCTTGATAGCGGGATCGGGCGGGGAGCTGTTTTTT
TRBV6-5	-	TRBD1	14	TRBJ1-4	CASSMGQGNEKLFF	TGTGCCAGCAGTATGGGACAGGGGAATGAAAAACTGTTTTTT
TRBV29-1	-	-	14	TRBJ2-7	CSVEVWGNHYEQYF	TGCAGCGTTGAGGTTTGGGGGAACCACTACGAGCAGTACTTC
TRBV7-9	-	-	12	TRBJ2-5	CASSLGTETQYF	TGTGCCAGCAGCTTAGGAACGGAGACCCAGTACTTC
TRBV7-3	-	-	14	TRBJ1-1	CASSTQGGGTEAFF	TGTGCCAGCAGCACACAGGGAGGGGGCACTGAAGCTTTCTTT
TRBV5-1	-	-	13	TRBJ2-5	CASSLEIIETQYF	TGCGCCAGCAGCTTGGAGATTATAGAGACCCAGTACTTC
TRBV4-1	-	TRBD2	16	TRBJ2-1	CASSQDSGGSYNEQFF	TGCGCCAGCAGCCAAGATAGCGGGGGGTCCTACAATGAGCAGTTCTTC
TRBV7-2	-	TRBD1	19	TRBJ2-6	CASSLAQGAIVGGANVLTF	TGTGCCAGCAGCTTGGCCCAGGGGGCAATAGTCGGTGGGGCCAACGTCCTGACTTTC
TRBV5-4	-	-	13	TRBJ1-1	CASSPRANTEAFF	TGTGCCAGCAGCCCTCGGGCGAACACTGAAGCTTTCTTT
TRBV6-5	-	TRBD1	14	TRBJ2-7	CASSYRDSTYEQYF	TGTGCCAGCAGTTACCGGGACAGCACCTACGAGCAGTACTTC
TRBV9	-	TRBD1	16	TRBJ2-2	CASSVQGAWNTGELFF	TGTGCCAGCAGCGTACAGGGGGCTTGGAACACCGGGGAGCTGTTTTTT
TRBV6-5	-	TRBD1	16	TRBJ1-1	CASSYRGQGADTEAFF	TGTGCCAGCAGTTACAGGGGACAGGGGGCCGACACTGAAGCTTTCTTT
TRBV19	-	TRBD1	16	TRBJ1-1	CASTPLGTGVNTEAFF	TGTGCCAGTACGCCACTTGGGACAGGCGTGAACACTGAAGCTTTCTTT
TRBV7-3	-	TRBD1	14	TRBJ2-5	CASSLSGGEETQYF	TGTGCCAGCAGCTTGTCAGGGGGCGAGGAGACCCAGTACTTC
TRBV6-5	-	-	11	TRBJ2-5	CASRGEKTQYF	TGTGCCAGCAGGGGGGAAAAGACCCAGTACTTC
TRBV5-1	-	-	15	TRBJ1-2	CASSGTGGIGYGYTF	TGCGCCAGCAGCGGAACGGGGGGTATCGGCTATGGCTACACCTTC
TRBV21-1	few	-	15	TRBJ1-6	CASSQLWDRNSPLHF	TGTGCCAGCAGCCAATTGTGGGACAGGAATTCACCCCTCCACTTT
TRBV25-1	once	TRBD1	14	TRBJ1-6	CASSTGTGFSPLHF	TGTGCCAGCAGCACCGGGACAGGGTTTTCACCCCTCCACTTT
TRBV19	-	TRBD2	15	TRBJ2-4	CASSISGGTKNIQYF	TGTGCCAGTAGTATCTCGGGGGGAACCAAAAACATTCAGTACTTC
TRBV6-2/TRBV6-3	once	-	15	TRBJ2-3	CASSYGTVSTDTQYF	TGTGCCAGCAGTTACGGGACGGTAAGCACAGATACGCAGTATTTT
TRBV30	-	-	14	TRBJ2-7	CAWSVQALGPEQYF	TGTGCCTGGAGTGTACAGGCCCTCGGTCCCGAGCAGTACTTC
TRBV7-9	-	-	13	TRBJ1-1	CASSAVRDTEAFF	TGTGCCAGCAGCGCTGTGAGGGACACTGAAGCTTTCTTT
TRBV18	-	TRBD1	15	TRBJ2-1	CASSPQTGAYNEQFF	TGTGCCAGCTCACCCCAGACAGGGGCCTACAATGAGCAGTTCTTC
TRBV6-1	-	TRBD1	16	TRBJ2-4	CASSDSPGGAKNIQYF	TGTGCCAGCAGTGACAGTCCAGGGGGAGCCAAAAACATTCAGTACTTC
TRBV30	-	TRBD2	13	TRBJ2-2	CAWAVREAGELFF	TGTGCCTGGGCAGTTCGGGAGGCCGGGGAGCTGTTTTTT
TRBV18	-	-	14	TRBJ2-7	CASSPYDSSYEQYF	TGTGCCAGCTCTCCTTACGACAGCTCCTACGAGCAGTACTTC
TRBV10-3	-	-	13	TRBJ1-2	CAIKSATNYGYTF	TGTGCCATCAAGTCTGCGACTAACTATGGCTACACCTTC
TRBV7-2	once	-	13	TRBJ2-5	CASSRGQTETQYF	TGTGCCAGCAGCCGGGGACAAACAGAGACCCAGTACTTC
TRBV3-1/TRBV3-2	-	-	16	TRBJ2-6	CASSQNYVSLANVLTF	TGTGCCAGCAGCCAAAATTACGTGTCACTGGCCAACGTCCTGACTTTC
TRBV18	-	TRBD1	15	TRBJ2-2	CASSPGQPKTGELFF	TGTGCCAGCTCACCGGGACAGCCAAAAACCGGGGAGCTGTTTTTT
TRBV6-6	-	-	13	TRBJ1-3	CASNQGFGNTIYF	TGTGCCAGCAATCAGGGCTTTGGAAACACCATATATTTT